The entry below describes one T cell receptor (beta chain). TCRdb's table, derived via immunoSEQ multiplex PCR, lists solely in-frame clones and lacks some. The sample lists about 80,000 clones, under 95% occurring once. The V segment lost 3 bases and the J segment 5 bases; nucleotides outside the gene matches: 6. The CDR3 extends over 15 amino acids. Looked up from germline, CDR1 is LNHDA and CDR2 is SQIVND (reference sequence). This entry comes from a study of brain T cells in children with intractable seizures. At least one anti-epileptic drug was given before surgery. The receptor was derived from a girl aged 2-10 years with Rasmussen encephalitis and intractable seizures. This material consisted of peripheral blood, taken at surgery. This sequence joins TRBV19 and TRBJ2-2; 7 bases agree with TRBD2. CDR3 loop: CASSIGSGPTGELFF. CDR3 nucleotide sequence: TGTGCCAGTAGTATTGGTAGCGGGCCTACCGGGGAGCTGTTTTTT. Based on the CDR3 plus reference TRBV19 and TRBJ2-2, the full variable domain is DGGITQSPKYLFRKEGQNVTLSCEQNLNHDAMYWYRQDPGQGLRLIYYSQIVNDFQKGDIAEGYSVSREKKESFPLTVTSAQKNPTAFYLCASSIGSGPTGELFFGEGSRLTVL.